Listed below are T cell receptor beta chains from one sample, sequenced in a study of early T cells in non-severe SARS-CoV-2 infection. TCRdb passed the 5' RACE reads through MiXCR, listing each CDR3 protein once. Among some 48,000 distinct CDR3 sequences listed, around 6.4% were seen once. The sequencing here drew on whole blood, taken at baseline. Source of these receptors: an adult who was a healthcare worker with PCR-confirmed SARS-CoV-2 infection or an uninfected control (not recorded which). Both conserved end residues are part of each CDR3. The listing skips clone size in some rows; elsewhere it reads once, few, many or a size class.

j_gene	abundance	v_gene	len	CDR3aa
TRBJ1-1	many	TRBV18	15	CASSPPLTGNTEAFF
TRBJ2-7	few	TRBV7-8	16	CASSLDPGITFYEQYF
TRBJ2-5	.	TRBV10-3	15	CAIRAQPGHQETQYF
TRBJ2-7	.	TRBV7-2	16	CASSLAEGTKFYEQYF
TRBJ2-7	.	TRBV20-1	13	CSAGVGPSYEQYF
TRBJ2-3	many	TRBV6-6	16	CASSFLGQTFTDTQYF
TRBJ2-1	few	TRBV5-1	15	CASSLGVNSYNEQFF
TRBJ2-7	many	TRBV7-8	12	CASSLVGSEQYF
TRBJ2-1	few	TRBV15	13	CATSIRTLGEQFF
TRBJ2-7	few	TRBV9	15	CASSVAWDRTYEQYF
TRBJ2-5	many	TRBV29-1	12	CSVLEGTKTQYF
TRBJ2-5	.	TRBV23-1	15	CASSQSRGSQETQYF
TRBJ2-7	many	TRBV20-1	14	CSARELDRVYEQYF
TRBJ2-2	many	TRBV20-1	15	CSARDPQGRTGELFF
TRBJ1-5	many	TRBV19	15	CASSTRATGDQPQHF
TRBJ1-2	few	TRBV5-1	12	CASSVMDYGYTF
TRBJ2-4	few	TRBV6-5	19	CASSYFTSGSVPAKNIQYF
TRBJ1-1	.	TRBV28	12	CASSFTGLTAFF
TRBJ2-1	many	TRBV6-5	18	CASSYSALAGAWTNEQFF
TRBJ2-5	.	TRBV20-1	11	CSATRKETQYF
TRBJ2-3	few	TRBV27	14	CASSLRQITDTQYF
TRBJ1-1	.	TRBV27	15	CASSPGTLRNTEAFF
TRBJ1-2	.	TRBV3-1	16	CASSQANRGHGYGYTF
TRBJ1-1	.	TRBV12-3/TRBV12-4	14	CASSLGTVNTEAFF
TRBJ2-1	many	TRBV5-1	15	CASSLKSRDNNEQFF
TRBJ2-7	many	TRBV6-6	16	CASSSARRGSPYEQYF
TRBJ2-3	many	TRBV29-1	14	CSVEVPIKGDTQYF
TRBJ2-1	many	TRBV29-1	13	CSVGGSSYNEQFF
TRBJ2-1	few	TRBV9	15	CASSVASDPYNEQFF
TRBJ2-1	many	TRBV28	15	CASSPTSGLYNEQFF